Below, 26 T cell receptor beta chains from the same sample are listed, as sequenced in a study of T cells in Graves' hyperthyroidism and ophthalmopathy. Researchers took RNA transcripts and amplified the TCR beta CDR3 regions from them. Using the HTBI primer set, a first-round RT-PCR was run on the TCR CDR3. TCRdb re-derived calls from the multiplex PCR reads in MiXCR, one entry per CDR3 protein. The table lists almost 500,000 distinct CDR3 sequences, approximately 23% of them singletons. The source material was blood. The receptor set was obtained from a woman between 70 and 85 years old with Graves' ophthalmopathy.

This clonotype has ten or more counts. V and J are TRBV2 and TRBJ1-2; 8 bases fit TRBD1. Germline CDR1 and CDR2: SNHLY and FYNNEI. The V and J ends lost 5 bases and 5 bases, in that order; junction bases with no gene match: 7. The CDR3 is 14 residues long. CDR3 in amino acids: CASSIQGGGYGYTF. The CDR3 DNA reads as TGTGCCAGCAGTATACAGGGGGGAGGGTATGGCTACACCTTC.

The CDR3 here is CASSLVSSGRADAYEQYF. The CDR3 DNA reads TGTGCCAGCAGCTTAGTGAGTAGCGGGAGGGCCGATGCCTACGAGCAGTACTTC. This chain uses TRBV7-2 with TRBJ2-7, with 11 bases aligning to TRBD2. Germline V gene sequence: CDR1 SGHTA, CDR2 FQGNSA. The V gene end was trimmed by 1 base and the J gene end by 2 bases; junction bases not matched to a gene: 10. This CDR3 contains 18 residues.

J is TRBJ2-1 and V is TRBV6-2 or TRBV6-3; 7 bases map to TRBD2. Germline V gene sequence: CDR1 MNHEY, CDR2 SVGEGT. The CDR3 is 17 residues long. Germline trimming cut 3 bases from V and 2 bases from J; bases unmatched to any gene: 10. Here the CDR3 DNA reads TGTGCCAGCAGTTATTTTAGGACTAGTGGCACCTACAATGAGCAGTTCTTC. This gives the protein CASSYFRTSGTYNEQFF.

This clonotype was counted at least ten times. The chain joins TRBV11-2 to TRBJ2-7; TRBD2 agrees at 11 bases. This CDR3 is built from 15 residues. Per germline, CDR1 SGHAT and CDR2 FQNNGV. The trim removed 6 bases at V and 3 bases at J, leaving 7 bases unmatched. The CDR3 nucleotides read TGTGCCAGCAGGAGGGGACTAGCGGAGAACTACGAGCAGTACTTC. Its translation: CASRRGLAENYEQYF.

This chain connects TRBV9 to TRBJ2-1; TRBD2 matches 7 bases. V trimming: 0 bases; J trimming: 3 bases; junction bases outside the gene matches: 3. Germline V CDR1 and CDR2: SGDLS, YYNGEE. The CDR3 consists of 15 residues. CDR3 in amino acids: CASSVAASGYNEQFF. Written as DNA, the CDR3 is TGTGCCAGCAGCGTAGCGGCTAGCGGCTACAATGAGCAGTTCTTC. Full variable domain (missing parts from reference TRBV9 and TRBJ2-1): DSGVTQTPKHLITATGQRVTLRCSPRSGDLSVYWYQQSLDQGLQFLIQYYNGEERAKGNILERFSAQQFPDLHSELNLSSLELGDSALYFCASSVAASGYNEQFFGPGTRLTVL.

This clonotype was seen ten or more times. The chain links TRBV9 to TRBJ1-2; D gene unclear. The CDR3 runs 13 residues. Germline assignment: CDR1 SGDLS and CDR2 YYNGEE. Trimming left V 3 bases short and J 8 bases short, with 14 bases between. The DNA of the CDR3 is TGTGCCAGCAGCGAGAGGCCTTTCGAAGGCTACACCTTC. Translated, it gives CASSERPFEGYTF. The whole variable domain, filled in from reference TRBV9 and TRBJ1-2, reads DSGVTQTPKHLITATGQRVTLRCSPRSGDLSVYWYQQSLDQGLQFLIQYYNGEERAKGNILERFSAQQFPDLHSELNLSSLELGDSALYFCASSERPFEGYTFGSGTRLTVV.

In this sample, this clonotype turned up many times. The rearrangement joins TRBV12-3 or TRBV12-4 to TRBJ2-7; D ambiguous. V was shortened by 3 bases and J by 7 bases, with 10 bases between the two germline ends. The CDR3 extends over 12 amino acids. The DNA for the CDR3 is TGTGCCAGCAGTTTTCTGGTGGCAGAGCAGTACTTC. This encodes CASSFLVAEQYF.

This clonotype was observed at least ten times. The V call is TRBV27, the J call TRBJ2-1, with D possibly TRBD2 on 5 matching bases. Between the trimmed V and J ends, which lost 2 bases and 6 bases, there was a span of 8 bases. Germline V gives CDR1 MNHEY, CDR2 SMNVEV (reference sequence). This CDR3 comprises 13 residues. In nucleotides, the CDR3 is TGTGCCAGCAGTTTAACTGGAGGCAATGAGCAGTTCTTC. Translated, it gives CASSLTGGNEQFF.

This clonotype was counted only a few times. J is TRBJ2-1 and V is TRBV20-1; the match to TRBD1 covers 7 bases. Trimming at V came to 0 bases and at J to 9 bases, leaving 11 bases not matched to a gene. Germline CDR1 reads DFQATT; CDR2 reads SNEGSKA (reference sequence). This CDR3 has 15 amino acids. The CDR3, as DNA: TGCAGTGCTAGAGAAGGGGGCCTTACCTGGGGTGAGCAGTTCTTC. Translating it yields CSAREGGLTWGEQFF.

This clonotype was found a few times. The V and J genes are TRBV19 and TRBJ2-2; 9 bases are a match to TRBD2. The ends lost 5 bases at V and 6 bases at J; junction bases unmatched: 10. The CDR3 has 16 residues. Germline loops: CDR1 LNHDA, CDR2 SQIVND (reference sequence). Here the CDR3 reads CASSVISGRSAGELFF. The CDR3 DNA reads TGTGCCAGTAGTGTAATTAGCGGGAGAAGCGCCGGGGAGCTGTTTTTT.

This clonotype was recorded many times. J is TRBJ1-3 and V is TRBV10-3, with a tentative D call TRBD1 (6 bases). CDR1 is ENHRY and CDR2 is SYGVKD in the germline V gene. Trimming removed 3 bases at V and 0 bases at J, with 15 bases between. This CDR3 spans 17 amino acids. CDR3 in DNA: TGTGCCATCAGTGAAAGGACAAGGGGGATCTCTGGAAACACCATATATTTT. Its translation is CAISERTRGISGNTIYF.

J is TRBJ2-6 and V is TRBV29-1, with TRBD2 as a possible D gene (6 bases). V lost 4 bases to trimming and J lost 3 bases, with 19 bases between them. From germline, CDR1 is SQVTM and CDR2 ANQGSEA. The CDR3 is made up of 17 amino acids. DNA for the CDR3: TGCAGCGTTGTCCCCCTAGGAGGGCTGGGTGGGGCCAACGTCCTGACTTTC. It encodes CSVVPLGGLGGANVLTF.

The table lists this clonotype with many counts. The rearrangement links TRBV11-1 to TRBJ2-3, with TRBD1 matching 7 bases. CDR1 is SGHAT, CDR2 FQDESV, per germline (reference sequence). The trim removed 0 bases at V and 3 bases at J, leaving 0 bases unmatched. This CDR3 has 14 residues. The CDR3 spells CASSLATGTDTQYF. DNA for the CDR3: TGTGCCAGCAGCTTAGCGACAGGGACAGATACGCAGTATTTT.

This clonotype came up a few times. CDR3 sequence (DNA): TGTGCCAGCAGCCCTGGGACAGCCCTATTCCCTGAAGCTTTCTTT. Translation: CASSPGTALFPEAFF. V usage is TRBV4-2 and J usage is TRBJ1-1; 7 positions agree with TRBD1. V lost 4 bases, J lost 6 bases, and 11 bases stayed unmatched. The CDR3 has 15 amino acids. Germline V gene sequence: CDR1 LGHNA, CDR2 YNFKEQ.

This rearrangement joins TRBV27 to TRBJ1-5; 10 nucleotides align to TRBD1. V was pared by 5 bases and J by 7 bases, with 5 bases of the junction left unmatched. Germline-derived CDR1 and CDR2 are MNHEY and SMNVEV (reference sequence). The CDR3 is 14 residues long. The CDR3 sequence: CASSGTGVKQPQHF. Here the CDR3 DNA reads TGTGCCAGCAGTGGGACAGGGGTAAAACAGCCCCAGCATTTT.

In its sample, this clonotype was seen many times. The genes are TRBV7-2 and TRBJ2-1, with D possibly matching TRBD2 (6 bases). The CDR3 runs to 13 residues. Germline loops: CDR1 SGHTA, CDR2 FQGNSA. Trimming pared 5 bases from V and 11 bases from J, leaving 16 bases between. The CDR3 bases are TGTGCCAGCAGCAACCGGGACTGGCAGCAGCAGTTCTTC. Protein product: CASSNRDWQQQFF.

In this sample, this clonotype turned up a few times. V is TRBV28 and J is TRBJ2-7; D remains unclear. This CDR3 has 12 residues. Per germline, CDR1 MDHEN and CDR2 SYDVKM. V was pared by 5 bases and J by 6 bases, with 11 bases between. The CDR3 DNA follows: TGTGCCAGCAGTACGGTGCCGGGCGAGCAGTACTTC. Translation gives CASSTVPGEQYF.

This chain uses TRBV24-1 with TRBJ2-2; 9 bases are a match to TRBD1. With 4 bases clipped from V and 7 bases from J, the junction kept 6 bases outside the gene matches. There are 15 residues in the CDR3. CDR1 and CDR2 (germline): KGHDR, SFDVKD. This CDR3 reads CATSDRGQGNGELFF. For the CDR3, the DNA is TGTGCCACCAGTGACAGGGGACAGGGAAACGGGGAGCTGTTTTTT.

The V gene is TRBV28, the J gene TRBJ2-7; 9 nucleotides agree with TRBD1. CDR3 length equals 13 residues. CDR1 is MDHEN and CDR2 is SYDVKM in the germline V gene. Trimming cost V 6 bases and J 6 bases; bases outside gene matches: 6. CDR3 nucleotides: TGTGCCAGCAGAAAAACAGGGGGCAGCGAGCAGTACTTC. Translated, it gives CASRKTGGSEQYF.

The gene calls are TRBV6-1 and TRBJ2-5; possible D gene TRBD2, 6 bases. Trimming stripped 4 bases from V and 5 bases from J, with 17 bases between. Germline V gives CDR1 MNHNS, CDR2 SASEGT. This CDR3 is 15 amino acids long. The CDR3 DNA follows: TGTGCCAGCAGTGCCCCTCGGGGACTCGTGGAGACCCAGTACTTC. It specifies CASSAPRGLVETQYF.

This clonotype was seen a handful of times. This sequence joins TRBV7-3 and TRBJ1-1; D is possibly TRBD1 (6 bases). Germline V gene sequence: CDR1 SGHTA, CDR2 FQGTGA. V lost 7 bases and J 2 bases, leaving 11 bases between the germline ends. The CDR3 is 13 amino acids. This CDR3 reads CASTKGVNTEAFF. CDR3 nucleotides: TGTGCCAGCACCAAGGGGGTAAACACTGAAGCTTTCTTT. The whole variable domain, filled in from reference TRBV7-3 and TRBJ1-1, reads GAGVSQTPSNKVTEKGKYVELRCDPISGHTALYWYRQSLGQGPEFLIYFQGTGAADDSGLPNDRFFAVRPEGSVSTLKIQRTERGDSAVYLCASTKGVNTEAFFGQGTRLTVV.

The chain employs TRBV27 and TRBJ2-7, with D perhaps given as TRBD1 or TRBD2 (5 bases each). The CDR3 is 16 residues long. Germline CDR1 reads MNHEY; CDR2 reads SMNVEV (reference sequence). V gave up 2 bases and J gave up 4 bases, with 18 bases separating them. The CDR3 reads CASSLGPATEGYEQYF. The CDR3 nucleotides read TGTGCCAGCAGTTTAGGGCCTGCGACAGAGGGTTACGAGCAGTACTTC.

This clonotype was detected a few times. The V gene is TRBV6-2 or TRBV6-3, the J gene TRBJ2-2; D is uncertain. The germline V and J ends were trimmed by 1 base and 5 bases, with 8 bases remaining between them. CDR1 and CDR2 from the germline V gene are MNHEY and SVGEGT. There are 14 residues in the CDR3. CDR3: CASSYFELTGELFF. The DNA for the CDR3 is TGTGCCAGCAGTTACTTTGAACTAACCGGGGAGCTGTTTTTT.

The table lists this clonotype with a few counts. V gene TRBV9 combines with J gene TRBJ2-7; 11 bases are shared with TRBD2. The CDR3 extends over 16 amino acids. The germline CDR1 and CDR2 sequences are SGDLS and YYNGEE. V trimming: 4 bases; J trimming: 6 bases; junction bases outside the gene matches: 12. This CDR3 reads CASSRYQLAGVGEQYF. The CDR3 coding sequence is TGTGCCAGCAGCCGTTATCAACTAGCGGGAGTGGGCGAGCAGTACTTC.

The J gene is TRBJ1-3, the V gene TRBV18, with 9 bases identical to TRBD1. This CDR3 region has 18 residues. From germline, CDR1 is KGHSH and CDR2 LQKENI. The J segment lost 0 bases and the V segment lost 5 bases, leaving 11 bases of the junction unmatched. CDR3 in DNA: TGTGCCAGCTCAACTATGGACAGGGGTCCCTTCTCTGGAAACACCATATATTTT. Encoded protein: CASSTMDRGPFSGNTIYF.

About this clonotype: Relative to the germline gene, one junction end is altered; a read error may explain this. This chain uses TRBV28 with TRBJ1-1, with D uncertain. The germline CDR1 and CDR2 sequences are MDHEN and SYDVKM. This CDR3 comprises 13 residues. This chain's CDR3 is CACSPTANTEAFF. DNA for the CDR3: TGTGCCTGCAGTCCCACGGCTAACACTGAAGCTTTCTTT. The full variable domain, its missing parts supplied by reference TRBV28 and TRBJ1-1, is DVKVTQSSRYLVKRTGEKVFLECVQDMDHENMFWYRQDPGLGLRLIYFSYDVKMKEKGDIPEGYSVSREKKERFSLILESASTNQTSMYLCACSPTANTEAFFGQGTRLTVV.